The clone carrying this TCR beta chain was counted between two and nine times. Its antigen is currently unknown. Sequenced by immunoSEQ multiplex PCR; TCRdb stores in-frame clones only, minus some. The table records 20,000 to 25,000 clones, around three quarters of them present only once. Samples of blood were obtained at baseline, on cycle 4 day 1, and on cycle 7 day 1. The V gene's germline CDR1 is SGHNT and CDR2 YYREEE (reference sequence). The CDR3 spans 13 residues. V trimming: 6 bases; J trimming: 6 bases; junction bases outside the gene matches: 8. This entry comes from a study of OX40 agonist ivuxolimab in advanced cancers. Overall study context: Three dose-escalation patients had partial responses: one with hepatocellular carcinoma and two with cutaneous melanoma. Study results and caveats: At doses 0.1 to 3.0 mg/kg, CD4+ and CD8+ clones expanded. On average, CD8+ T cells showed a greater number of expanded clones than CD4+.

The chain is built from TRBV5-4 and TRBJ1-1, with TRBD1 identical over 7 bases. Source: CD4+ or CD8+ T cells sorted from blood, taken in a trial of the OX40 agonist ivuxolimab. The receptor was isolated from an adult with an advanced solid tumor such as melanoma, head and neck, liver or kidney cancer. The CDR3 bases are TGTGCCAGCAACGAAGGGGGCGGGCCTGAAGCTTTCTTT. Amino acids: CASNEGGGPEAFF.